This TCR beta chain is drawn from a study of human T cells and chemical hapten exposure. Whole-study results and caveats: Significantly greater numbers of large CDR3 similarity clusters came from expanded TCRs than from controls.

V lost 0 bases to trimming and J lost 4 bases, with 19 bases between them. This CDR3 region has 18 residues. Germline-derived CDR1 and CDR2 are DFQATT and SNEGSKA (reference sequence). Time point reported: patch test 3, about 24 weeks after DPC sensitization. Treatment specified: therapeutic diphenylcyclopropenone sensitization with weekly scalp DPC. As for this clonotype: Its specificity is unknown.

Unique molecular identifiers were attached to individual cDNA molecules within the library. In the source study's methods: Per sample, the median was roughly 96,000 TCRs, with values from about 24,000 to 680,000. TCRdb re-called the RACE reads through MiXCR, storing one row per CDR3 protein. The V and J calls and clone size come from TCRdb's table, not from the authors' own analysis. The sample has tens of thousands of distinct CDR3 sequences, 10% to 15% seen once. The source was whole blood, collected in connection with sensitization to the hapten diphenylcyclopropenone (DPC). V usage is TRBV20-1 and J usage is TRBJ2-6; a weak D match, TRBD1 (5 bases). This clonotype was sampled from a woman aged 45-65 years with alopecia areata. Some clones in this sample may be carry-over from other donors' samples. The CDR3 DNA reads as TGCAGTGCTAGAGATCCCGACAGACTGGTGGCGGGGGCCAACGTCCTGACTTTC. Protein sequence: CSARDPDRLVAGANVLTF.